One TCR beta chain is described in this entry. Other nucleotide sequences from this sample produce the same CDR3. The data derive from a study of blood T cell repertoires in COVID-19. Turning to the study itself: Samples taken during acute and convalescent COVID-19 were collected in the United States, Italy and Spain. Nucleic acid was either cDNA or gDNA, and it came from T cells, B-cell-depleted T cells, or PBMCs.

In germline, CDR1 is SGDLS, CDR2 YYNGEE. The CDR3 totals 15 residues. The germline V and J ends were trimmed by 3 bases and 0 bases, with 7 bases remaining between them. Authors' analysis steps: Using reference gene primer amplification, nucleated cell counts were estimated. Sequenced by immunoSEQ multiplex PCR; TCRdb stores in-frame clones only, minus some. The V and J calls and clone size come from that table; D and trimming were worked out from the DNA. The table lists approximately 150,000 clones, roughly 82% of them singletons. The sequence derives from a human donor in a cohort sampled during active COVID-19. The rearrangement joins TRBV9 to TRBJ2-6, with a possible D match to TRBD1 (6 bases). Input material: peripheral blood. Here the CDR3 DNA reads TGTGCCAGCAGCGCACAGGGCTCTGGGGCCAACGTCCTGACTTTC. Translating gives CASSAQGSGANVLTF.